The 30 T cell receptor beta chains below all came from one sample that was sequenced in a study of blood T cell repertoires in COVID-19 (dated by TCRdb to the early 2020s). The library relied on the immunoSEQ multiplex PCR assay. Here the immuneACCESS table is served through TCRdb, limited to in-frame sequences with V and J called. Missing clones are a known gap in these copies; in checked studies unresolved V genes cover under half, and the rest lacks a known reason. Present in this sample are roughly 400,000 clones, around 87% of which were seen just once. The top ten clones comprise approximately 2.4% of the sample. Input material: peripheral blood. Receptors were obtained from a woman aged 55-69 years with COVID-19, enrolled during active disease.

The chain employs TRBV5-1 and TRBJ2-7, with TRBD1 matching over 8 bases. V shed 3 bases, J shed 6 bases, and the junction held 2 bases outside the gene matches. This CDR3 is 12 amino acids long. Germline CDR1 is SGHRS and CDR2 is YFSETQ. The CDR3 loop reads CASSSQGGEQYF. The CDR3 region has the DNA TGCGCCAGCAGCTCACAGGGGGGCGAGCAGTACTTC.

This chain connects TRBV4-1 to TRBJ1-6; possible D gene TRBD1, 6 bases. The CDR3 extends over 15 amino acids. CDR1 is MGHRA and CDR2 is YSYEKL in the germline V gene. Trimming shortened V by 4 bases and J by 6 bases, and 13 bases separated the two germline ends. The CDR3 here is CASSLPTGVNSPLHF. DNA of the CDR3: TGCGCCAGCAGCCTGCCGACAGGTGTTAATTCACCCCTCCACTTT.

The rearrangement links TRBV21-1 to TRBJ1-4. TRBV21-1 is shown as a pseudogene. The CDR3 sequence is 14 residues long. The CDR3 spells CASSKKLTNEKLFF. The CDR3 bases are TGTGCCAGCAGCAAGAAGCTTACTAATGAAAAACTGTTTTTT.

This clone was counted a single time. The V call is TRBV5-8, the J call TRBJ2-7, with TRBD1 matching 9 bases. V gave up 5 bases and J gave up 5 bases; unmatched junction bases: 11. CDR3 length equals 15 residues. The V gene's germline CDR1 is SGHTS and CDR2 YDEGEE. The CDR3 DNA sequence: TGTGCCAGCAGTTTTCCCGGGACAGGGCTCCACGAGCAGTACTTC. Translating it yields CASSFPGTGLHEQYF.

With regard to this clone: The same CDR3 can be traced to other DNA sequences in this sample. The chain combines TRBV7-9 with TRBJ1-2; D might be TRBD1 (5 bases). Germline V lookup: CDR1 SEHNR, CDR2 FQNEAQ (reference sequence). CDR3 length: 13 amino acids. V dropped 0 bases and J dropped 3 bases, with 5 bases sitting between them. CDR3 amino acids: CASSLATDYGYTF. The CDR3 DNA sequence: TGTGCCAGCAGCTTAGCGACAGACTATGGCTACACCTTC.

The chain has TRBV5-1 and TRBJ2-5; 9 bases agree with TRBD1. The CDR3 extends over 14 amino acids. Losses at the gene ends were 4 bases for V and 2 bases for J; bases not matched to a gene: 3. Germline V gives CDR1 SGHRS, CDR2 YFSETQ. DNA for the CDR3: TGCGCCAGCAGCACCGGGACAGGGCAAGAGACCCAGTACTTC. Its translation: CASSTGTGQETQYF.

The rearrangement uses TRBV27 and TRBJ2-4; 7 bases align to TRBD1. Germline assignment: CDR1 MNHEY and CDR2 SMNVEV (reference sequence). The CDR3 runs 17 residues. V lost 5 bases, J lost 3 bases, and 13 bases stayed unmatched. The CDR3 spells CASSGPQGVAFKNIQYF. The CDR3 bases are TGTGCCAGCAGTGGTCCTCAGGGGGTAGCGTTCAAAAACATTCAGTACTTC.

V gene TRBV5-1 combines with J gene TRBJ2-1, with 14 positions matching TRBD2. The ends lost 0 bases at V and 4 bases at J; junction bases unmatched: 0. This CDR3 contains 16 residues. The germline V gene has CDR1 SGHRS and CDR2 YFSETQ. The CDR3 DNA reads TGCGCCAGCAGCTTGGGACTAGCGGGGGGGTACAATGAGCAGTTCTTC. Translating it yields CASSLGLAGGYNEQFF.

This chain links TRBV7-6 with TRBJ1-4; D is unresolved. The CDR3 runs to 11 residues. V was cut by 4 bases and J by 10 bases, with 7 bases left in between. Germline V gene lookup returns CDR1 SGHVS and CDR2 FNYEAQ. The CDR3, as DNA: TGTGCCAGCAGCTCCGGAGTAAAACTGTTTTTT. It translates to CASSSGVKLFF.

The V call is TRBV2, the J call TRBJ2-7, with TRBD1 identical over 7 bases. The CDR3 runs 14 residues. V lost 6 bases and J lost 4; bases outside the gene matches: 9. The V gene's germline CDR1 is SNHLY and CDR2 FYNNEI. CDR3 protein: CASSSTGLNYEQYF. CDR3 DNA: TGTGCCAGCAGCTCGACAGGGTTGAATTACGAGCAGTACTTC.

The chain combines TRBV3-1 (or the pseudogene TRBV3-2) with TRBJ2-2, with D tentatively TRBD2 (5 bases). CDR1 is LGHDT, CDR2 YNNKEL, per germline (reference sequence). The CDR3 contains 13 residues. Trimming pared 1 base from V and 6 bases from J, leaving 6 bases between. The CDR3 loop reads CASSQAGSGELFF. DNA for the CDR3: TGTGCCAGCAGCCAAGCGGGGTCCGGGGAGCTGTTTTTT.

The V call is TRBV7-6, the J call TRBJ1-1, with 7 nucleotides matching TRBD1. The CDR3 length is 15 residues. With V trimmed by 0 bases and J by 7 bases, 8 bases remained unmatched. CDR1 is SGHVS, CDR2 FNYEAQ, per germline. The CDR3 loop reads CASSLALGGQLEAFF. In nucleotides, the CDR3 is TGTGCCAGCAGCTTAGCTTTGGGGGGACAGCTTGAAGCTTTCTTT. Combining the CDR3 with reference TRBV7-6 and TRBJ1-1 gives the whole variable domain GAGVSQSPRYKVTKRGQDVALRCDPISGHVSLYWYRQALGQGPEFLTYFNYEAQQDKSGLPNDRFSAERPEGSISTLTIQRTEQRDSAMYRCASSLALGGQLEAFFGQGTRLTVV.

This sequence joins TRBV3-1 (or the pseudogene TRBV3-2) and TRBJ2-6; 13 bases map to TRBD2. From germline, CDR1 is LGHDT and CDR2 YNNKEL (reference sequence). This CDR3 spans 18 amino acids. Trimming cost V 2 bases and J 0 bases; bases outside gene matches: 1. For the CDR3, the DNA is TGTGCCAGCAGCCAAAGGACTAGCGGGAGCTCTGGGGCCAACGTCCTGACTTTC. Translated, it gives CASSQRTSGSSGANVLTF.

This sequence joins TRBV7-3 and TRBJ2-3; D not resolved. The CDR3 is 13 residues long. The ends were cut back, 5 bases at V and 4 bases at J, with 10 bases in the middle. In germline, CDR1 is SGHTA, CDR2 FQGTGA. CDR3 sequence (DNA): TGTGCCAGCAGCGTTCTGGCGGCAGATACGCAGTATTTT. Protein product: CASSVLAADTQYF.

The chain carries TRBV7-2 and TRBJ2-7; D perhaps matches TRBD1 (7 bases). The V end lost 5 bases, the J end lost 3 bases, and 17 bases lay between the germline ends. There are 15 residues in the CDR3. Germline CDR1 reads SGHTA; CDR2 reads FQGNSA. The CDR3 is CASSVRGEFVYEQYF. The CDR3 DNA reads as TGTGCCAGCAGCGTCAGGGGGGAGTTTGTCTACGAGCAGTACTTC.

The chain couples TRBV9 to TRBJ2-1; 13 nucleotides match TRBD2. Germline CDR1 reads SGDLS; CDR2 reads YYNGEE. This CDR3 spans 15 amino acids. With 3 bases clipped from V and 6 bases from J, the junction kept 3 bases outside the gene matches. CDR3: CASSEGTSGANEQFF. DNA for the CDR3: TGTGCCAGCAGCGAGGGGACTAGCGGGGCCAATGAGCAGTTCTTC.

The chain links TRBV5-4 to TRBJ1-6; a weak D match, TRBD1 (5 bases). The CDR3 is 18 amino acids. CDR1 is SGHNT, CDR2 YYREEE, per germline (reference sequence). Trimming left V 0 bases short and J 3 bases short, with 16 bases between. CDR3 in amino acids: CASSLGPLGGVYNSPLHF. The CDR3 bases are TGTGCCAGCAGCTTGGGCCCCCTTGGGGGGGTCTATAATTCACCCCTCCACTTT.

The genes are TRBV19 and TRBJ1-1, with D maybe TRBD1 (6 bases). The CDR3 has 16 amino acids. With 5 bases removed from V and 7 bases from J, the gap between germline ends came to 23 bases. Germline loops: CDR1 LNHDA, CDR2 SQIVND (reference sequence). CDR3 coding DNA: TGTGCCAGTAGTTCCTGGGGGGGCTCAAAGGAGTATGAAGCTTTCTTT. Translating it yields CASSSWGGSKEYEAFF.

The rearrangement joins TRBV5-1 to TRBJ2-5; the D gene is possibly TRBD2 (5 bases). CDR3 length: 15 amino acids. Germline V gives CDR1 SGHRS, CDR2 YFSETQ. V was cut by 0 bases and J by 5 bases, with 14 bases left in between. The CDR3 spells CASSLATSARETQYF. CDR3 nucleotide sequence: TGCGCCAGCAGCTTGGCTACTAGTGCCCGGGAGACCCAGTACTTC. Variable domain in full (rest from reference TRBV5-1 and TRBJ2-5): KAGVTQTPRYLIKTRGQQVTLSCSPISGHRSVSWYQQTPGQGLQFLFEYFSETQRNKGNFPGRFSGRQFSNSRSEMNVSTLELGDSALYLCASSLATSARETQYFGPGTRLLVL.

This chain joins TRBV28 and TRBJ2-7; D is perhaps TRBD1 (7 bases). The CDR3 runs 13 residues. Germline lookup yields CDR1 MDHEN and CDR2 SYDVKM. The ends were cut back, 9 bases at V and 0 bases at J, with 12 bases in the middle. CDR3 sequence reads: CASQGGSSYEQYF. The CDR3 DNA reads TGTGCCAGTCAGGGGGGCAGCTCCTACGAGCAGTACTTC. The full variable domain, rest sourced from reference TRBV28 and TRBJ2-7, is DVKVTQSSRYLVKRTGEKVFLECVQDMDHENMFWYRQDPGLGLRLIYFSYDVKMKEKGDIPEGYSVSREKKERFSLILESASTNQTSMYLCASQGGSSYEQYFGPGTRLTVT.

The V gene is TRBV6-5, the J gene TRBJ1-1; D is uncertain. V dropped 2 bases and J dropped 1 base, with 11 bases sitting between them. The CDR3 length is 15 residues. Germline values: CDR1 MNHEY, CDR2 SVGAGI. The CDR3 loop is CASSYDDLGNTEAFF. CDR3 coding DNA: TGTGCCAGCAGTTACGATGACCTAGGGAACACTGAAGCTTTCTTT.

The chain recombines TRBV9 with TRBJ1-6; no firm D call. Trimming cost V 0 bases and J 9 bases, with 16 bases left between them. The CDR3 extends over 16 amino acids. Germline CDR1 and CDR2: SGDLS and YYNGEE. The CDR3 reads CASSVDRMEAGSPLHF. The CDR3 region has the DNA TGTGCCAGCAGCGTAGACCGGATGGAGGCGGGTTCACCCCTCCACTTT.

This clone was seen only a few times. The V and J genes are TRBV5-1 and TRBJ1-5; TRBD1 might be the D (5 bases). The germline gives CDR1 SGHRS, CDR2 YFSETQ. This CDR3 region has 13 residues. Trimming took off 4 bases at V and 5 bases at J, with 10 bases between the two ends. CDR3 bases: TGCGCCAGCAGCCCTGGGGCAGATCAGCCCCAGCATTTT. Translating it yields CASSPGADQPQHF.

Only one count was recorded for this clone. The rearrangement links TRBV11-2 to TRBJ2-5; tentatively, D is TRBD2 (5 bases). Trimming left V 5 bases short and J 5 bases short, with 24 bases between. The CDR3 runs to 17 residues. Per the germline V gene, CDR1 is SGHAT and CDR2 is FQNNGV. CDR3 amino acids: CASSPLWADDYRETQYF. The CDR3 DNA reads as TGTGCCAGCAGCCCCCTTTGGGCAGATGACTATCGGGAGACCCAGTACTTC.

The V and J genes are TRBV6-4 and TRBJ1-1, with a possible D match to TRBD1 (6 bases). V dropped 5 bases and J dropped 6 bases, with 13 bases sitting between them. The CDR3 runs to 13 residues. Germline V gene lookup returns CDR1 MRHNA and CDR2 SNTAGT. The CDR3 here is CASSNKGGAEAFF. The CDR3 coding sequence is TGTGCCAGCAGTAACAAAGGGGGTGCTGAAGCTTTCTTT.

The gene calls are TRBV7-2 and TRBJ1-6, with 8 bases aligning to TRBD1. Looked up from germline, CDR1 is SGHTA and CDR2 is FQGNSA. This CDR3 region has 15 residues. The trim removed 5 bases at V and 7 bases at J, leaving 7 bases unmatched. The CDR3 region is CASSAGRGRNSPLHF. In nucleotides, the CDR3 is TGTGCCAGCAGCGCGGGCAGGGGGCGGAATTCACCCCTCCACTTT.

This chain uses TRBV5-1 with TRBJ2-2, with TRBD1 as a possible D gene (6 bases). Germline CDR1 and CDR2: SGHRS and YFSETQ. V dropped 4 bases and J dropped 7 bases, with 14 bases sitting between them. CDR3 size: 14 residues. The CDR3 sequence: CASSGIQGNGELFF. CDR3 coding DNA: TGCGCCAGCAGCGGAATACAGGGTAACGGGGAGCTGTTTTTT.

This rearrangement joins TRBV5-5 to TRBJ2-1; D gene ambiguous. The V gene's germline CDR1 is SGHKS and CDR2 YYEKEE (reference sequence). Deletions cut 0 bases from V and 5 bases from J, with 9 bases between. This CDR3 is built from 14 residues. CDR3 amino acids: CASSLGSVDNEQFF. The CDR3 coding sequence is TGTGCCAGCAGCTTGGGGTCGGTCGACAATGAGCAGTTCTTC.

The J gene is TRBJ2-7, the V gene TRBV12-3 or TRBV12-4; tentative D call: TRBD1 (5 bases). The CDR3 loop spans 13 amino acids. V lost 5 bases, J lost 1 base, and 9 bases lay in between. The CDR3 DNA sequence: TGTGCCAGCAGTCACGCAGGGTCCTACGAGCAGTACTTC. This sequence encodes CASSHAGSYEQYF.

The rearrangement joins TRBV11-3 to TRBJ2-1; TRBD2 matches 13 bases. V trimming: 2 bases; J trimming: 6 bases; junction bases outside the gene matches: 4. This CDR3 spans 16 amino acids. Germline V lookup: CDR1 SGHNT, CDR2 YENEEA. In DNA, the CDR3 is TGTGCCAGCAGCTTATTCGGACTAGCGGGGGTCAATGAGCAGTTCTTC. Translated, it gives CASSLFGLAGVNEQFF.